Shown below are 3 T cell receptor beta chains from a single sample sequenced in a study of radiotherapy plus CTLA-4 blockade in lung cancer. Clones were sequenced by immunoSEQ multiplex PCR, and TCRdb holds only the in-frame ones, with some missing. Seen here are some 66,000 clones, around 81% observed once, and the top ten hold less than 4.5%. The source material was peripheral blood, sampled from a patient treated with radiotherapy plus ipilimumab. The origin of the receptors is a human donor with non-small cell lung cancer who had a partial response to radiotherapy plus ipilimumab.

The V and J genes are TRBV6-7 and TRBJ2-4; 11 bases map to TRBD2. TRBV6-7 is labeled an ORF, and its function is uncertain. V lost 0 bases, J lost 5 bases, and 6 bases stayed unmatched. This CDR3 comprises 17 residues. The CDR3 region is CASSYSGLAEAENIQYF. The CDR3 DNA reads as TGTGCCAGCAGTTACTCGGGACTAGCGGAGGCCGAAAACATTCAGTACTTC.

The chain employs TRBV7-2 and TRBJ2-4, with no clear D. Trimming stripped 1 base from V and 3 bases from J, with 13 bases between. Germline loops: CDR1 SGHTA, CDR2 FQGNSA. The CDR3 runs 16 residues. DNA for the CDR3: TGTGCCAGCAGCTTAGTTGGTTTCCGAGTCAAAAACATTCAGTACTTC. Amino acid sequence: CASSLVGFRVKNIQYF.

V gene TRBV5-5 combines with J gene TRBJ2-1; the match to TRBD2 covers 10 bases. Germline CDR1 SGHKS, CDR2 YYEKEE (reference sequence). The V and J ends lost 1 base and 6 bases, in that order; junction bases with no gene match: 10. The CDR3 totals 17 residues. CDR3 sequence (DNA): TGTGCCAGCAGCTTGTTATCCCTGCTAGCGGGAGCCAATGAGCAGTTCTTC. Encoded protein: CASSLLSLLAGANEQFF.